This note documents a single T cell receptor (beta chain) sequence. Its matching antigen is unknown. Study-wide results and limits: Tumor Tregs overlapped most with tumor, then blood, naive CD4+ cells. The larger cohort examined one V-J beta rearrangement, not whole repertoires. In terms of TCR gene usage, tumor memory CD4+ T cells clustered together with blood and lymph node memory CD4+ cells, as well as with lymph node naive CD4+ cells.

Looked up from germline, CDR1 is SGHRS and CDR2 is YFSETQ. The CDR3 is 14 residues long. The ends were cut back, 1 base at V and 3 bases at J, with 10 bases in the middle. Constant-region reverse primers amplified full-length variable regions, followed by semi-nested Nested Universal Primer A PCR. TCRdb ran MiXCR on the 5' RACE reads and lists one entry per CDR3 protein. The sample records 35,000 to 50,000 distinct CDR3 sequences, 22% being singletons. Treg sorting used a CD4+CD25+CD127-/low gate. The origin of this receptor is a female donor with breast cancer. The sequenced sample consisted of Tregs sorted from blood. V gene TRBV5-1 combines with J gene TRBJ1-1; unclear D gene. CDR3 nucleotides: TGCGCCAGCAGCTTGAAAAATGGGGACACTGAAGCTTTCTTT. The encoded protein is CASSLKNGDTEAFF.